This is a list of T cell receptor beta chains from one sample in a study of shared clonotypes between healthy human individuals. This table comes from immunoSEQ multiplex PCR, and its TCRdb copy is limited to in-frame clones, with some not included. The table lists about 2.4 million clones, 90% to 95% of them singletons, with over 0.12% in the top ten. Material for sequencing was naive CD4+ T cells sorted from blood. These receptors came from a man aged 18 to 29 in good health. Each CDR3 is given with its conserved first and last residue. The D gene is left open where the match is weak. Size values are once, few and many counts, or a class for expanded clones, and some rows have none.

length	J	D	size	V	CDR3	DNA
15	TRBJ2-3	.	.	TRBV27	CASSFLLSSTDTQYF	TGTGCCAGCAGTTTTTTACTTTCTAGCACAGATACGCAGTATTTT
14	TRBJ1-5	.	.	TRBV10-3	CAISAGGGSQPQHF	TGTGCCATCAGTGCTGGGGGGGGCAGTCAGCCCCAGCATTTT
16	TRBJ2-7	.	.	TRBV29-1	CSVSQPGHRAMYEQYF	TGCAGCGTTAGCCAACCTGGACACCGGGCCATGTACGAGCAGTACTTC
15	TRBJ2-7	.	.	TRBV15	CATSLAGGPPYEQYF	TGTGCCACCAGCCTTGCTGGGGGACCCCCCTACGAGCAGTACTTC
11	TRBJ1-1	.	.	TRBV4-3	CASSRKGEAFF	TGCGCCAGCAGCCGGAAGGGGGAAGCTTTCTTT
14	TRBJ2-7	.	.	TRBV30	CAWRGSGITYEQYF	TGTGCCTGGAGGGGATCCGGGATCACCTACGAGCAGTACTTC
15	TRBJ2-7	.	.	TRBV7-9	CASSSLAAPTEEQYF	TGTGCCAGCAGCTCTTTAGCGGCGCCTACGGAGGAGCAGTACTTC
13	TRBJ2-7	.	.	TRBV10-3	CAISESRGSEQYF	TGTGCCATCAGTGAGTCGAGGGGCAGCGAGCAGTACTTC
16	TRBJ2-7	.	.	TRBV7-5	CARSPRTSGGAYEQYF	TGTGCCAGAAGCCCCCGGACTAGCGGGGGGGCTTACGAGCAGTACTTC
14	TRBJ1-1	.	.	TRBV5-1	CASSLWAKNTEAFF	TGCGCCAGCAGCTTGTGGGCAAAGAACACTGAAGCTTTCTTT
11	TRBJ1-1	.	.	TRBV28	CASSLNPEAFF	TGTGCCAGCAGTTTAAATCCTGAAGCTTTCTTT
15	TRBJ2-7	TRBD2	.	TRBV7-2	CASRVTGGISYEQYF	TGTGCCAGCAGGGTCACGGGGGGGATCTCCTACGAGCAGTACTTC
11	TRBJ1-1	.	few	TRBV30	CAWARSGEAFF	TGTGCCTGGGCTCGCAGTGGTGAAGCTTTCTTT
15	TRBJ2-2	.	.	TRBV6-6	CASSYSREGTGELFF	TGTGCCAGCAGTTACTCTCGAGAGGGGACCGGGGAGCTGTTTTTT